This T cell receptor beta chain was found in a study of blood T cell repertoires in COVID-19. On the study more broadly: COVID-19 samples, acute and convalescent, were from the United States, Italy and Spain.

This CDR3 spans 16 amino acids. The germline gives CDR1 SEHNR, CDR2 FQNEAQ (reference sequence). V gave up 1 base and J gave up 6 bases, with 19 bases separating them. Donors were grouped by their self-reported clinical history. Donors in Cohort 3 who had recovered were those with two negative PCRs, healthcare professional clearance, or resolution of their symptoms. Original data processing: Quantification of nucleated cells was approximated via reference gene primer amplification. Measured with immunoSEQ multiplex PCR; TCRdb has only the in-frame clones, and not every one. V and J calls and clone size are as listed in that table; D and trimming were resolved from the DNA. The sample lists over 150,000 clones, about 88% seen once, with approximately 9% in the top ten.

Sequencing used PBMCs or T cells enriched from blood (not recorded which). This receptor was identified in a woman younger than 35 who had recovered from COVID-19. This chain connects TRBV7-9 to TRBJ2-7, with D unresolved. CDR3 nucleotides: TGTGCCAGCAGCTTAGGACCCATTAGCAATCTAGGCGAGCAGTACTTC. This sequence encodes CASSLGPISNLGEQYF.